Following are 27 T cell receptor beta chains from one sample sequenced in a study of CD8+ T cells in alopecia areata. Sequencing relied on a cDNA template that was reverse transcribed from extracted RNA. TCRdb's copy holds only in-frame clones and misses some; the assay was immunoSEQ multiplex PCR. The sample holds more than 95,000 clones; 58% are singletons and the top ten take approximately 31%. Treatment reported: oral pan-JAK inhibitor, 5-10 mg twice daily. The source was CD8+ T cells sorted from blood, collected at week 4, from a patient treated with tofacitinib. These receptor sequences come from a human donor with alopecia areata.

The rearrangement joins TRBV29-1 to TRBJ2-1; a weak D match, TRBD1 (5 bases). Per germline, CDR1 SQVTM and CDR2 ANQGSEA. V dropped 3 bases and J dropped 4 bases, with 13 bases sitting between them. The CDR3 length is 14 residues. The CDR3 sequence: CSVDLREVYNEQFF. CDR3 coding DNA: TGCAGCGTTGATCTCAGGGAAGTTTACAATGAGCAGTTCTTC.

V gene TRBV4-3 combines with J gene TRBJ1-2; 7 bases agree with TRBD1. Germline CDR1 LGHNA, CDR2 YSLEER. The junction had 5 bases not matched to a gene; V was cut back by 0 bases and J by 4 bases. The CDR3 runs 15 residues. CDR3 region: CASSQDVQGTYGYTF. DNA for the CDR3: TGCGCCAGCAGCCAAGACGTACAGGGGACCTATGGCTACACCTTC.

The count of this clone is one. CDR3 residues: CASIGQEYEQYF. The CDR3 DNA is TGTGCCAGCATAGGCCAGGAGTACGAGCAGTACTTC. V is TRBV25-1 and J is TRBJ2-7; unclear D gene. The CDR3 loop spans 12 amino acids. V was clipped by 7 bases and J by 4 bases, with 11 bases between them. Germline V gives CDR1 MGHDK, CDR2 SYGVNS.

V usage is TRBV29-1 and J usage is TRBJ1-2; 7 bases fit TRBD1. This CDR3 is built from 13 residues. Trimming at V came to 7 bases and at J to 4 bases, leaving 9 bases not matched to a gene. The germline gives CDR1 SQVTM, CDR2 ANQGSEA. The CDR3 loop is CSEMPGDSYGYTF. In DNA, the CDR3 is TGCAGCGAGATGCCGGGGGACAGCTATGGCTACACCTTC.

In its sample, this clone was seen a few times. The CDR3 DNA sequence: TGCAGCGTGGGCCCCGGGACAGGGGGCAGCTATGGCTACACCTTC. It is translated as CSVGPGTGGSYGYTF. This chain connects TRBV29-1 to TRBJ1-2, with 12 bases aligning to TRBD1. The CDR3 consists of 15 residues. Germline-derived CDR1 and CDR2 are SQVTM and ANQGSEA. Germline trimming cut 6 bases from V and 4 bases from J; bases unmatched to any gene: 9.

V and J are TRBV4-1 and TRBJ2-1; D may match TRBD1 or TRBD2 (5 bases each). The length of the CDR3 is 15 residues. The V and J ends lost 3 bases and 4 bases respectively, with 13 bases between them. Germline V lookup: CDR1 MGHRA, CDR2 YSYEKL. In DNA form, the CDR3 reads TGCGCCAGCAGCCATCGGGCAGAGGGGTACAATGAGCAGTTCTTC. It specifies CASSHRAEGYNEQFF.

This chain uses TRBV13 with TRBJ1-2, with TRBD1 as a possible D gene (6 bases). Germline V gene lookup returns CDR1 PRHDT and CDR2 FYEKMQ (reference sequence). Deletions cut 3 bases from V and 8 bases from J, with 10 bases between. The CDR3 has 12 amino acids. This chain's CDR3 is CASSFQGRGYTF. The CDR3 region has the DNA TGTGCCAGCAGCTTTCAGGGGAGAGGCTACACCTTC.

This chain joins TRBV30 and TRBJ1-2; D remains ambiguous. This CDR3 has 12 residues. V was trimmed by 3 bases and J by 8 bases, leaving 13 bases between them. Germline values: CDR1 GTSNPN, CDR2 SVGIG (reference sequence). The DNA for the CDR3 is TGTGCCTGGAGCATAGGAGTCGGGGGCTACACCTTC. It codes for CAWSIGVGGYTF.

CDR3 protein: CAWSRDTLTEAFF. CDR3 bases: TGTGCCTGGAGCCGGGACACCCTCACTGAAGCTTTCTTT. The chain joins TRBV30 to TRBJ1-1; weak D call: TRBD1 (6 bases). The CDR3 length is 13 residues. The V end was cut by 3 bases, the J end by 4 bases, with 12 bases between. Germline V CDR1 and CDR2: GTSNPN, SVGIG (reference sequence).

The V gene is TRBV5-1, the J gene TRBJ2-7; D call uncertain. CDR1 SGHRS and CDR2 YFSETQ come from the germline V gene. V shed 4 bases and J shed 7 bases, with 15 bases lying between them. This CDR3 is 13 amino acids long. The CDR3 here is CASSPDGPREQYF. The CDR3 region has the DNA TGCGCCAGCAGCCCTGACGGGCCGAGGGAGCAGTACTTC. The full variable domain, its missing parts supplied by reference TRBV5-1 and TRBJ2-7, is KAGVTQTPRYLIKTRGQQVTLSCSPISGHRSVSWYQQTPGQGLQFLFEYFSETQRNKGNFPGRFSGRQFSNSRSEMNVSTLELGDSALYLCASSPDGPREQYFGPGTRLTVT.

This clone was counted a few times. Other DNA sequences in this sample translate to the same CDR3. The V and J genes are TRBV29-1 and TRBJ2-7; the D gene is possibly TRBD2 (5 bases). V was shortened by 6 bases and J by 3 bases, with 6 bases between the two germline ends. Germline V lookup: CDR1 SQVTM, CDR2 ANQGSEA. This CDR3 has 10 amino acids. The CDR3 sequence: CSVRDYEQYF. CDR3 DNA: TGCAGCGTCCGGGACTACGAGCAGTACTTC.

The V call is TRBV29-1, the J call TRBJ2-1, with D perhaps TRBD1 (5 bases). CDR1 and CDR2 (germline): SQVTM, ANQGSEA. This CDR3 has 13 amino acids. The V end was cut by 3 bases, the J end by 6 bases, with 12 bases between. The CDR3 here is CSVDGQPGNEQFF. CDR3 coding DNA: TGCAGCGTTGATGGACAACCGGGCAATGAGCAGTTCTTC.

This clone was seen a handful of times. The V gene is TRBV5-4, the J gene TRBJ2-5; 13 bases agree with TRBD2. CDR3 length equals 18 residues. Germline V lookup: CDR1 SGHNT, CDR2 YYREEE (reference sequence). The ends lost 3 bases at V and 2 bases at J; junction bases unmatched: 10. The CDR3 sequence is CASSSIEGLAGQQETQYF. For the CDR3, the DNA is TGTGCCAGCAGCTCCATTGAGGGACTAGCGGGGCAGCAAGAGACCCAGTACTTC.

The rearrangement uses TRBV6-6 and TRBJ2-7; TRBD1 might be the D (6 bases). V dropped 5 bases and J dropped 3 bases, with 14 bases sitting between them. The CDR3 runs 14 residues. The germline CDR1 and CDR2 sequences are MNHNY and SVGAGI (reference sequence). For the CDR3, the DNA is TGTGCCAGCAGTCCCTCCCGGGACATCTACGAGCAGTACTTC. Translation: CASSPSRDIYEQYF.

This clone was picked up one time. V is TRBV27 and J is TRBJ2-7; D remains unclear. The V gene lost 2 bases and the J gene lost 1 base, with 9 bases spanning the gap. Germline V CDR1 and CDR2: MNHEY, SMNVEV (reference sequence). CDR3 length equals 14 residues. CDR3 DNA sequence: TGTGCCAGCAGTTTAAGCAGGCTTTCCTACGAGCAGTACTTC. It encodes CASSLSRLSYEQYF.

This chain links TRBV30 with TRBJ1-5, with D possibly being TRBD1 (6 bases). This CDR3 contains 15 residues. Germline V gene sequence: CDR1 GTSNPN, CDR2 SVGIG (reference sequence). The V gene lost 1 base and the J gene lost 7 bases, with 17 bases spanning the gap. The chain's CDR3 is CAWSDPGAIPQPQHF. As DNA, the CDR3 is TGTGCCTGGAGTGACCCGGGGGCGATTCCCCAGCCCCAGCATTTT.

This chain links TRBV27 with TRBJ2-5; D is undetermined. The CDR3 covers 11 residues. In germline, CDR1 is MNHEY, CDR2 SMNVEV (reference sequence). V dropped 8 bases and J dropped 5 bases, with 9 bases sitting between them. This chain's CDR3 is CASGQWETQYF. The CDR3 nucleotides are TGTGCCAGCGGCCAATGGGAGACCCAGTACTTC.

The chain carries TRBV5-6 and TRBJ2-5; D is possibly TRBD2 (5 bases). The V gene lost 2 bases and the J gene lost 5 bases, with 16 bases spanning the gap. This CDR3 has 15 amino acids. Germline assignment: CDR1 SGHDT and CDR2 YYEEEE. The CDR3 loop is CASSFGVAPRETQYF. CDR3 DNA sequence: TGTGCCAGCAGCTTCGGGGTCGCTCCAAGGGAGACCCAGTACTTC.

The chain recombines TRBV9 with TRBJ1-5, with a possible D match to TRBD1 (5 bases). Germline V gives CDR1 SGDLS, CDR2 YYNGEE. V lost 7 bases to trimming and J lost 3 bases, with 8 bases between them. The CDR3 is 12 residues long. The CDR3 DNA reads TGTGCCAGCGGGGGAGACAATCAGCCCCAGCATTTT. As protein: CASGGDNQPQHF. Full variable domain (missing parts from reference TRBV9 and TRBJ1-5): DSGVTQTPKHLITATGQRVTLRCSPRSGDLSVYWYQQSLDQGLQFLIQYYNGEERAKGNILERFSAQQFPDLHSELNLSSLELGDSALYFCASGGDNQPQHFGDGTRLSIL.

The chain links TRBV13 to TRBJ1-1, with 7 bases that match TRBD1. V lost 5 bases to trimming and J lost 0 bases; unmatched junction nucleotides: 0. Germline V gene sequence: CDR1 PRHDT, CDR2 FYEKMQ (reference sequence). This CDR3 is 13 amino acids long. CDR3 bases: TGTGCCAGCAGCGACAGGGTGAACACTGAAGCTTTCTTT. This gives the protein CASSDRVNTEAFF. Full variable domain (rest looked up from reference TRBV13 and TRBJ1-1): AAGVIQSPRHLIKEKRETATLKCYPIPRHDTVYWYQQGPGQDPQFLISFYEKMQSDKGSIPDRFSAQQFSDYHSELNMSSLELGDSALYFCASSDRVNTEAFFGQGTRLTVV.

The chain joins TRBV29-1 to TRBJ2-1, with D possibly being TRBD2 (7 bases). Germline V gene data show CDR1 as SQVTM and CDR2 as ANQGSEA. The CDR3 extends over 15 amino acids. Trimming cost V 6 bases and J 6 bases, with 21 bases left between them. CDR3 sequence reads: CSVDEGSRGGNEQFF. The CDR3 nucleotides are TGCAGCGTCGATGAGGGATCGAGGGGGGGCAATGAGCAGTTCTTC.

CDR3 residues: CASTTWDGTYEQYF. DNA for the CDR3: TGTGCCAGCACAACTTGGGACGGTACCTACGAGCAGTACTTC. The V call is TRBV28, the J call TRBJ2-7; D is perhaps TRBD1 or TRBD2 (5 bases each). In germline, CDR1 is MDHEN, CDR2 SYDVKM. V was shortened by 7 bases and J by 2 bases, with 15 bases between the two germline ends. The CDR3 has 14 amino acids.

Details on this clone: The junction differs from germline at one of its ends, possibly a read error. The J gene is TRBJ2-4, the V gene TRBV5-4; the D is unclear. The germline CDR1 and CDR2 sequences are SGHNT and YYREEE (reference sequence). The CDR3 extends over 14 amino acids. CDR3 nucleotides: TGCGCCAGCAGCCAATATGAAGGGAATAACATTCAGTACTTC. This codes for CASSQYEGNNIQYF. Based on the CDR3 plus reference TRBV5-4 and TRBJ2-4, the full variable domain is ETGVTQSPTHLIKTRGQQVTLRCSSQSGHNTVSWYQQALGQGPQFIFQYYREEENGRGNFPPRFSGLQFPNYSSELNVNALELDDSALYLCASSQYEGNNIQYFGAGTRLSVL.

The chain joins TRBV16 to TRBJ2-1, with TRBD2 matching 7 bases. Trimming cost V 2 bases and J 7 bases; bases outside gene matches: 11. This CDR3 is built from 16 residues. Germline V gene sequence: CDR1 KGHSY, CDR2 FQNENV. The CDR3 loop is CASSQILSGGDNEQFF. The CDR3 DNA reads as TGTGCCAGCAGCCAAATCCTATCGGGGGGAGATAATGAGCAGTTCTTC.

The J gene is TRBJ2-3, the V gene TRBV30; TRBD2 agrees at 10 bases. Germline V gene data show CDR1 as GTSNPN and CDR2 as SVGIG (reference sequence). The CDR3 is 13 amino acids. V lost 4 bases, J lost 3 bases, and 1 base stayed unmatched. The DNA for the CDR3 is TGTGCCTGGACTAGCGGGGGAACAGATACGCAGTATTTT. Residues: CAWTSGGTDTQYF.

This clone appeared a few times. The J gene is TRBJ1-5, the V gene TRBV6-6, with 9 bases identical to TRBD1. The germline V gene encodes CDR1 MNHNY and CDR2 SVGAGI (reference sequence). The CDR3 loop spans 13 amino acids. V was pared by 7 bases and J by 5 bases, with 3 bases of the junction left unmatched. The CDR3 spells CASTGQGYQPQHF. The DNA for the CDR3 is TGTGCCAGCACCGGACAGGGGTATCAGCCCCAGCATTTT.

The genes are TRBV30 and TRBJ2-3; D is uncertain. Trimming took 1 base from V and 4 from J, leaving 3 bases between them. CDR1 is GTSNPN, CDR2 SVGIG, per germline (reference sequence). The CDR3 is 11 residues long. CDR3 loop: CAWSESDTQYF. The DNA of the CDR3 is TGTGCCTGGAGTGAGTCAGATACGCAGTATTTT. Variable domain in full (rest from reference TRBV30 and TRBJ2-3): SQTIHQWPATLVQPVGSPLSLECTVEGTSNPNLYWYRQAAGRGLQLLFYSVGIGQISSEVPQNLSASRPQDRQFILSSKKLLLSDSGFYLCAWSESDTQYFGPGTRLTVL.